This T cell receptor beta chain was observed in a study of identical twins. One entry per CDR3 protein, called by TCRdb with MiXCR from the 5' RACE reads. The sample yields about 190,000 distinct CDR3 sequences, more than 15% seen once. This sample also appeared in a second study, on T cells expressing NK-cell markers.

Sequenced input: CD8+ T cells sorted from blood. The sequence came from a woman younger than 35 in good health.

The CDR3 protein is CASSYSPGVGYTF. The CDR3 DNA reads as TGTGCCAGCAGTTACTCCCCAGGGGTAGGCTACACCTTC. The chain recombines TRBV6-6 with TRBJ1-2; maybe TRBD1 (6 bases). Trimming removed 0 bases at V and 8 bases at J, with 10 bases between. CDR1 is MNHNY and CDR2 is SVGAGI in the germline V gene (reference sequence). This CDR3 region has 13 residues.